This TCR beta chain was captured in a study of blood T cell repertoires in COVID-19. In the authors' workflow: Using reference gene primer amplification, nucleated cell counts were estimated. Profiled with immunoSEQ multiplex PCR; TCRdb holds only in-frame clones, not every one. The V and J calls and the clone size are those of that table, but D and trimming were determined from the DNA. The sample contains around 58,000 clones, 80% to 90% of which appear only once. The CDR3 runs to 14 residues. Germline loops: CDR1 SGHRS, CDR2 YFSETQ. Trimming took 1 base from V and 7 from J, leaving 12 bases between them.

The sequenced sample was peripheral blood. The sequence came from a woman aged 55-69 years with COVID-19, enrolled during active disease. This rearrangement joins TRBV5-1 to TRBJ2-1; D is ambiguous. CDR3 loop: CASSLSSLRNEQFF. CDR3 nucleotides: TGCGCCAGCAGCTTGTCTAGTCTGCGTAATGAGCAGTTCTTC. The variable domain in full, with the rest retrieved from reference TRBV5-1 and TRBJ2-1, is KAGVTQTPRYLIKTRGQQVTLSCSPISGHRSVSWYQQTPGQGLQFLFEYFSETQRNKGNFPGRFSGRQFSNSRSEMNVSTLELGDSALYLCASSLSSLRNEQFFGPGTRLTVL.